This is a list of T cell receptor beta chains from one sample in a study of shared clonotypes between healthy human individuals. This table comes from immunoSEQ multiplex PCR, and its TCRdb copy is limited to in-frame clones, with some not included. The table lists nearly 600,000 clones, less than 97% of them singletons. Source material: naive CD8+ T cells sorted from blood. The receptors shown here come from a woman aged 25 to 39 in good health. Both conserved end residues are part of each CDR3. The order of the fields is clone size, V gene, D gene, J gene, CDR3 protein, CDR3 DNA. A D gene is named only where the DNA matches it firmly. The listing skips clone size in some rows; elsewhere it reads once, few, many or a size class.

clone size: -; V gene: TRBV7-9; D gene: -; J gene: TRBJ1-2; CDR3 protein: CASSQVRLNYGYTF; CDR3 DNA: TGTGCCAGCAGCCAAGTCCGTCTCAACTATGGCTACACCTTC
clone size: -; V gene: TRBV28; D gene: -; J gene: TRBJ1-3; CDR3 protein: CASSWAVSGNTIYF; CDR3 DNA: TGTGCCAGCAGTTGGGCAGTCTCTGGAAACACCATATATTTT
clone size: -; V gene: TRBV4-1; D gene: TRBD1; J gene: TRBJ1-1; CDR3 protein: CASSQDKTGDFSTEAFF; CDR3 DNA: TGCGCCAGCAGCCAAGATAAAACAGGGGACTTCAGCACTGAAGCTTTCTTT
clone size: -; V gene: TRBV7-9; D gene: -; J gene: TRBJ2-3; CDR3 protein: CASSLETGFDTQYF; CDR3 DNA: TGTGCCAGCAGCTTAGAGACGGGGTTTGATACGCAGTATTTT
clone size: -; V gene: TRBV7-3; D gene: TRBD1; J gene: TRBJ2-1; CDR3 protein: CASSFSGTAYNEQFF; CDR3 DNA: TGTGCCAGCAGCTTTAGTGGGACAGCCTACAATGAGCAGTTCTTC
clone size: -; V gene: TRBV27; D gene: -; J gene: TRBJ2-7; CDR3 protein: CASSYGTHIYEQYF; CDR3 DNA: TGTGCCAGCAGTTACGGGACACATATCTACGAGCAGTACTTC
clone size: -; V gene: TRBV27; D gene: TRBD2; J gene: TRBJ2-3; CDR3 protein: CASGLAGGTDTQYF; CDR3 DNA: TGTGCCAGCGGCCTAGCGGGAGGCACAGATACGCAGTATTTT
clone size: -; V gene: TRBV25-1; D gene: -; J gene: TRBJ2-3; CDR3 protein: CASSEYSGIDTDTQYF; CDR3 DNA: TGTGCCAGCAGTGAATATTCAGGGATAGACACAGATACGCAGTATTTT
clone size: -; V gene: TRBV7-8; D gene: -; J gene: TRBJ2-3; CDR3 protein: CASDRQSRWITDTQYF; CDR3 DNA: TGTGCCAGTGATCGACAGTCGAGGTGGATAACAGATACGCAGTATTTT
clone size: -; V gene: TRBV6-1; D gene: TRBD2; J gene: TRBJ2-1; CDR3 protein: CASSGLWAGGYNEQFF; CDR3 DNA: TGTGCCAGCAGTGGCCTCTGGGCGGGGGGGTACAATGAGCAGTTCTTC
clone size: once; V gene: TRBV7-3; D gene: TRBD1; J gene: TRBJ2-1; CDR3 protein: CASSFGQGDEQFF; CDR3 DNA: TGTGCCAGCAGCTTTGGACAGGGGGATGAGCAGTTCTTC
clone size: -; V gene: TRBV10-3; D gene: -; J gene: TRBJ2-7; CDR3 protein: CAISSPGTEGEQYF; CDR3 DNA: TGTGCCATCTCCAGTCCCGGGACGGAGGGGGAGCAGTACTTC
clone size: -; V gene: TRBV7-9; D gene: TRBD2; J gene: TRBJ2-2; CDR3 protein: CASSWPGLAGPTNTGELFF; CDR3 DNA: TGTGCCAGCAGCTGGCCGGGACTAGCGGGCCCCACGAACACCGGGGAGCTGTTTTTT
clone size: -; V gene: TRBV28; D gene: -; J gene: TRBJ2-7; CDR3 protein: CASSFWRGPYEQYF; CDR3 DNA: TGTGCCAGCAGTTTTTGGCGAGGCCCCTACGAGCAGTACTTC
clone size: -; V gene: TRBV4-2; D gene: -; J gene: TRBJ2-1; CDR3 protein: CASTPLGGVWNEQFF; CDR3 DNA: TGTGCCAGCACGCCGTTGGGGGGTGTTTGGAATGAGCAGTTCTTC
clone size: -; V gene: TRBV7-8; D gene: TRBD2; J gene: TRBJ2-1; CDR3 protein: CASSIAGGVLTDEQFF; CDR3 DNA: TGTGCCAGCAGCATAGCGGGAGGGGTGCTTACGGATGAGCAGTTCTTC